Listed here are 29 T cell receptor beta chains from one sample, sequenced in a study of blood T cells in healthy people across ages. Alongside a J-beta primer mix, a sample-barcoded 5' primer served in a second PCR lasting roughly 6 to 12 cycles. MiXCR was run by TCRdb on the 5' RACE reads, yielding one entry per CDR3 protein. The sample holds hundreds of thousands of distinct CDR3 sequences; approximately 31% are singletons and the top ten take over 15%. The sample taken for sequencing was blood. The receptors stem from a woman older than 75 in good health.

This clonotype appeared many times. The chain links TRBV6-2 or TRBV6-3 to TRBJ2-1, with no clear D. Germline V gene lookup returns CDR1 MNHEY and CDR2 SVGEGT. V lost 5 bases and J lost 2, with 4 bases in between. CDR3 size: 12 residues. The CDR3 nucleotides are TGTGCCAGCAGTAGGACCTACAATGAGCAGTTCTTC. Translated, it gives CASSRTYNEQFF.

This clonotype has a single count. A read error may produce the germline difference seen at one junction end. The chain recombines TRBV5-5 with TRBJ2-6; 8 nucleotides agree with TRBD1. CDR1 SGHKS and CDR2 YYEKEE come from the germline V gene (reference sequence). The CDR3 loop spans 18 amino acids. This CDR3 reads CAGSLAGTGTSGANVRTF. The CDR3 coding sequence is TGTGCCGGCAGCTTGGCCGGGACAGGAACCTCTGGGGCCAACGTCCGGACTTTC.

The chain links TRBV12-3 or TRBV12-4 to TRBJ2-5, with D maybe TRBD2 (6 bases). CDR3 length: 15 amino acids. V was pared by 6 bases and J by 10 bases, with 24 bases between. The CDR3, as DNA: TGTGCCAGCAGGCATGCTGGAGGGAGACGAGATGTCCAGTACTTC. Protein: CASRHAGGRRDVQYF.

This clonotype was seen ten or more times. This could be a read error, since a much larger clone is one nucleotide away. The CDR3 region has the DNA TGCAGCGTTGGGCGGGAGACCCAGTACTTC. Translation: CSVGRETQYF. The V call is TRBV29-1, the J call TRBJ2-5; D gene unclear. Germline-derived CDR1 and CDR2 are SQVTM and ANQGSEA. V lost 4 bases, J lost 5 bases, and 5 bases lay in between. The CDR3 length is 10 residues. Drawing the rest from reference TRBV29-1 and TRBJ2-5, the complete variable domain is SAVISQKPSRDICQRGTSLTIQCQVDSQVTMMFWYRQQPGQSLTLIATANQGSEATYESGFVIDKFPISRPNLTFSTLTVSNMSPEDSSIYLCSVGRETQYFGPGTRLLVL.

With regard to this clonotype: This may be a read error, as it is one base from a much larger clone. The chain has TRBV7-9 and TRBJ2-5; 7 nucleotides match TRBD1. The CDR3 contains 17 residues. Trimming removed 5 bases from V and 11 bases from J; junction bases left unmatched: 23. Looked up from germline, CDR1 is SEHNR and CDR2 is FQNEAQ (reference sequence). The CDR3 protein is CASSPRQGGGSYNEQYF. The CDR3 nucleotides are TGTGCCAGCAGCCCCCGACAGGGCGGTGGGTCCTACAATGAGCAGTACTTC. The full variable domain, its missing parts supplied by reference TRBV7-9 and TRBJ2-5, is DTGVSQNPRHKITKRGQNVTFRCDPISEHNRLYWYRQTLGQGPEFLTYFQNEAQLEKSRLLSDRFSAERPKGSFSTLEIQRTEQGDSAMYLCASSPRQGGGSYNEQYFGPGTRLLVL.

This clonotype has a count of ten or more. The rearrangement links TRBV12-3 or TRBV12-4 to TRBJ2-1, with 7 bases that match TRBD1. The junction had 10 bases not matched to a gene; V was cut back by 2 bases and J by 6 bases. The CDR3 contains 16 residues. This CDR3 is CASSLRQGLGANEQFF. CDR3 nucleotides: TGTGCCAGCAGTTTAAGACAGGGTTTGGGAGCCAATGAGCAGTTCTTC.

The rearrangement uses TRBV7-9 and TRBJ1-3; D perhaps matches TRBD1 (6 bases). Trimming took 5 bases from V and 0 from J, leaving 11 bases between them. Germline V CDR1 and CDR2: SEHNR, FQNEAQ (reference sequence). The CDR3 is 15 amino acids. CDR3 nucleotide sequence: TGTGCCAGCAGCGATACAGGGTACTCTGGAAACACCATATATTTT. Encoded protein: CASSDTGYSGNTIYF. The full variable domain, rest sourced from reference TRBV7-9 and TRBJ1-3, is DTGVSQNPRHKITKRGQNVTFRCDPISEHNRLYWYRQTLGQGPEFLTYFQNEAQLEKSRLLSDRFSAERPKGSFSTLEIQRTEQGDSAMYLCASSDTGYSGNTIYFGEGSWLTVV.

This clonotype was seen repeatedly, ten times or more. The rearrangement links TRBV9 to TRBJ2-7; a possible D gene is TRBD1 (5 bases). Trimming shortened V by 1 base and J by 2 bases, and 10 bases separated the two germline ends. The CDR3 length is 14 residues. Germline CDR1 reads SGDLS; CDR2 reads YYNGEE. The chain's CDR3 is CASSVRLGPYEQYF. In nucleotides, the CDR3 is TGTGCCAGCAGCGTACGGCTGGGGCCCTACGAGCAGTACTTC. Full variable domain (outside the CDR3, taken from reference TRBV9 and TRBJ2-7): DSGVTQTPKHLITATGQRVTLRCSPRSGDLSVYWYQQSLDQGLQFLIQYYNGEERAKGNILERFSAQQFPDLHSELNLSSLELGDSALYFCASSVRLGPYEQYFGPGTRLTVT.

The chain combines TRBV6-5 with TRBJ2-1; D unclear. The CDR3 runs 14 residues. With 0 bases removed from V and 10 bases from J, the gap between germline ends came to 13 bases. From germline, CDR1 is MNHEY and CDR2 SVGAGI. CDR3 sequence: CASSYSTGPTEQFF. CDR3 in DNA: TGTGCCAGCAGTTACTCGACCGGGCCGACGGAGCAGTTCTTC.

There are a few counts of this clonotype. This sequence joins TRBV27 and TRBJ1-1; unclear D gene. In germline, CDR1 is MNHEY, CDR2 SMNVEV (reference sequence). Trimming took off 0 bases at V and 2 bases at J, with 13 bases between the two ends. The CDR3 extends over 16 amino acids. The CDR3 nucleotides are TGTGCCAGCAGTTTATCGTATCGGCCAGCCAACACTGAAGCTTTCTTT. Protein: CASSLSYRPANTEAFF.

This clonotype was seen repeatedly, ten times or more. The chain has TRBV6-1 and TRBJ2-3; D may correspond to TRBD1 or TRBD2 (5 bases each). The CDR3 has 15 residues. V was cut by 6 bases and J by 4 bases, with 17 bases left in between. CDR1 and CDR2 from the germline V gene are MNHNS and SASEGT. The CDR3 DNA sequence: TGTGCCAGCAGCCGGGACCCAAACTCACCAGATACGCAGTATTTT. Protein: CASSRDPNSPDTQYF.

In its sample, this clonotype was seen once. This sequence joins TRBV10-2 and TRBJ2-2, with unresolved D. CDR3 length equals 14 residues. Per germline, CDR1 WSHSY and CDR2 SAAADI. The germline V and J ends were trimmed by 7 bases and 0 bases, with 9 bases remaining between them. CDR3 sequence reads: CASKGTANTGELFF. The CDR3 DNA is TGCGCCAGCAAGGGAACAGCGAACACCGGGGAGCTGTTTTTT.

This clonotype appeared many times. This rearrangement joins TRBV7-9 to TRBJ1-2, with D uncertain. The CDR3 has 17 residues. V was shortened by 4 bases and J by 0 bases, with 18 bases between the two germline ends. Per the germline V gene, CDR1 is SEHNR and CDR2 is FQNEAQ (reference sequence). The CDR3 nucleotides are TGTGCCAGCAGCTCATCATTGGGCCTGAAATCTAACTATGGCTACACCTTC. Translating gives CASSSSLGLKSNYGYTF.

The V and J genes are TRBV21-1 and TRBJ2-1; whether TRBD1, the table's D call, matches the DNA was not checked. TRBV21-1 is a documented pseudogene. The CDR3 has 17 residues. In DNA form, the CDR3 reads TGTGCCAGCGTACCCGAGGGGGCCGGTGCACGAAACAATGAGCAGTTCTTC. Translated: CASVPEGAGARNNEQFF.

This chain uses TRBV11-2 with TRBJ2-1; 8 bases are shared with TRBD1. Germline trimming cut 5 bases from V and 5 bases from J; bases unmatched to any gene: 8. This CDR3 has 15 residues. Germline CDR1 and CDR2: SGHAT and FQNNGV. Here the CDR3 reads CASSPRDRTNNEQFF. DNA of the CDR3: TGTGCCAGCAGCCCCCGGGACAGGACAAACAATGAGCAGTTCTTC. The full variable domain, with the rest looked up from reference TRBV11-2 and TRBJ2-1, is EAGVAQSPRYKIIEKRQSVAFWCNPISGHATLYWYQQILGQGPKLLIQFQNNGVVDDSQLPKDRFSAERLKGVDSTLKIQPAKLEDSAVYLCASSPRDRTNNEQFFGPGTRLTVL.

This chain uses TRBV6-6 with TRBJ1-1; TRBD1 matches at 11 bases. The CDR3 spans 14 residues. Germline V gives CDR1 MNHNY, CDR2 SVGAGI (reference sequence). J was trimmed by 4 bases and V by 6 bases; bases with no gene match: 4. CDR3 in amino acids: CASRDRGRGTEAFF. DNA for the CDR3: TGTGCCAGCAGGGACAGGGGGCGAGGCACTGAAGCTTTCTTT.

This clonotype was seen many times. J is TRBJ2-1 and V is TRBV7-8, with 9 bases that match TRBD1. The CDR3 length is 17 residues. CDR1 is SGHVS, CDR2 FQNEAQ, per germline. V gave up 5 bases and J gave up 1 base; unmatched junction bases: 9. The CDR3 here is CASSTPGDRASYNEQFF. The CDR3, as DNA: TGTGCCAGCAGCACCCCCGGGGACAGGGCTTCCTACAATGAGCAGTTCTTC. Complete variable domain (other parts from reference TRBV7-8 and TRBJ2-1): GAGVSQSPRYKVAKRGQDVALRCDPISGHVSLFWYQQALGQGPEFLTYFQNEAQLDKSGLPSDRFFAERPEGSVSTLKIQRTQQEDSAVYLCASSTPGDRASYNEQFFGPGTRLTVL.

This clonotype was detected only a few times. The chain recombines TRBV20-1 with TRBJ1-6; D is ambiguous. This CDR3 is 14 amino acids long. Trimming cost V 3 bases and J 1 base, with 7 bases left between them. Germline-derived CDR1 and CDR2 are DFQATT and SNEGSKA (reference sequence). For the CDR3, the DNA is TGCAGTGCTAGTAGGAAATCCTATAATTCACCCCTCCACTTT. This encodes CSASRKSYNSPLHF.

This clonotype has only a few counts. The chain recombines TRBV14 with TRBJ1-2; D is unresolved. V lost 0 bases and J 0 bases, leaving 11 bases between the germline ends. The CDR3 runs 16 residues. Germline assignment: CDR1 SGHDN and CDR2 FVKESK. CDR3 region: CASSQDRPAANYGYTF. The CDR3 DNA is TGTGCCAGCAGCCAAGATCGTCCAGCGGCTAACTATGGCTACACCTTC.

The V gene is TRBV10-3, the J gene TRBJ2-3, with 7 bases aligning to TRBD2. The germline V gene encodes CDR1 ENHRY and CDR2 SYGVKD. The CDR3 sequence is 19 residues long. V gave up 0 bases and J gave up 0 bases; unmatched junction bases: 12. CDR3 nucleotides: TGTGCCATCAGTGAGTCGGGGCGGGAGTCTGTGTATAGCACAGATACGCAGTATTTT. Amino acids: CAISESGRESVYSTDTQYF.

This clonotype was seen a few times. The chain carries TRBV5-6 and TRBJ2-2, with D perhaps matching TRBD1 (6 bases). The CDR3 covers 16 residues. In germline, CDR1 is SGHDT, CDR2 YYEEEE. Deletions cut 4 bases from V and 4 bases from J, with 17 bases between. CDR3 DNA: TGTGCCAGCAGCCCCCTTGCAGGGGCTGCCACCGGGGAGCTGTTTTTT. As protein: CASSPLAGAATGELFF.

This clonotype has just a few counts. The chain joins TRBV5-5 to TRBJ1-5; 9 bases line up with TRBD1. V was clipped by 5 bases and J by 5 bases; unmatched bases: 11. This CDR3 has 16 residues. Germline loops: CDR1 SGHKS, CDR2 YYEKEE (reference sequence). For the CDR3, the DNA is TGTGCCAGCAGTCCGCTACAGGGGGCGAAGGATCAGCCCCAGCATTTT. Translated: CASSPLQGAKDQPQHF.

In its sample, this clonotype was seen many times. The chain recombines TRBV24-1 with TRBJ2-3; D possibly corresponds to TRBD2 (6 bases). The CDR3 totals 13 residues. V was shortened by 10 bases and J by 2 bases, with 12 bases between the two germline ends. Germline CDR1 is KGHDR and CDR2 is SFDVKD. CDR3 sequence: CATSGGLTDTQYF. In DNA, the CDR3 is TGTGCCACTAGCGGAGGACTCACAGATACGCAGTATTTT.

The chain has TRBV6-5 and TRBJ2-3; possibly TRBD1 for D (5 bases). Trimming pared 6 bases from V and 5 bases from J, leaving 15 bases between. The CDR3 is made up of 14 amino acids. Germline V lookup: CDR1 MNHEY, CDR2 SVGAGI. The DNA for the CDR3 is TGTGCCAGCAGGCGGCCAGGGCTTGAAGATACGCAGTATTTT. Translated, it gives CASRRPGLEDTQYF.

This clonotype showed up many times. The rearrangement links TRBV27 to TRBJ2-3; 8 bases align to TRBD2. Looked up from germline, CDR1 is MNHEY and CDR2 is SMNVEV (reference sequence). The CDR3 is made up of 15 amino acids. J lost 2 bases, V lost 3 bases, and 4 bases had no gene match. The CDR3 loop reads CASSFFSGVTDTQYF. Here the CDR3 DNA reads TGTGCCAGCAGTTTCTTTAGCGGGGTCACAGATACGCAGTATTTT.

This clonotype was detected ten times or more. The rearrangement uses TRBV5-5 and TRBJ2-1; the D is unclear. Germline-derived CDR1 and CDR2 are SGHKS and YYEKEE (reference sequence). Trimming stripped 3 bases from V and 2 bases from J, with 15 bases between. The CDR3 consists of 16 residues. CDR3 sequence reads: CASSSQAVLPYNEQFF. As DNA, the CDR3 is TGTGCCAGCAGCTCTCAAGCCGTTCTACCCTACAATGAGCAGTTCTTC.

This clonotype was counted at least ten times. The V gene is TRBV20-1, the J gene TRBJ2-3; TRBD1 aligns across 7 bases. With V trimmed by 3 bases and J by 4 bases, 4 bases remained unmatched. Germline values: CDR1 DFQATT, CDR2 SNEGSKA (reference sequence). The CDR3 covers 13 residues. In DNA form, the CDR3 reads TGCAGTGCTAGCGAGGGGGCCGCAGATACGCAGTATTTT. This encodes CSASEGAADTQYF.

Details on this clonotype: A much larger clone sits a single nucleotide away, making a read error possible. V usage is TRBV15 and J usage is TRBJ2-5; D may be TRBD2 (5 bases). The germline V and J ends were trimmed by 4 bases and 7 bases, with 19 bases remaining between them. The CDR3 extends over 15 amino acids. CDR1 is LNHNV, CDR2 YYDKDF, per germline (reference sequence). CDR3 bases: TGTGCCACCAGCACCTCCTTGGGGTTCGAGGGGACCCAGTACTTC. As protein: CATSTSLGFEGTQYF.

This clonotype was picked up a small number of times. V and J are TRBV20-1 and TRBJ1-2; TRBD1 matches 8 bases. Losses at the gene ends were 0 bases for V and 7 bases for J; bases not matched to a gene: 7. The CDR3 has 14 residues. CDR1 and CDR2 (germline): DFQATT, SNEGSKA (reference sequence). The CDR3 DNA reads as TGCAGTGCTAGAGATGCCAGGGGGCTGTCTGGCTACACCTTC. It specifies CSARDARGLSGYTF.